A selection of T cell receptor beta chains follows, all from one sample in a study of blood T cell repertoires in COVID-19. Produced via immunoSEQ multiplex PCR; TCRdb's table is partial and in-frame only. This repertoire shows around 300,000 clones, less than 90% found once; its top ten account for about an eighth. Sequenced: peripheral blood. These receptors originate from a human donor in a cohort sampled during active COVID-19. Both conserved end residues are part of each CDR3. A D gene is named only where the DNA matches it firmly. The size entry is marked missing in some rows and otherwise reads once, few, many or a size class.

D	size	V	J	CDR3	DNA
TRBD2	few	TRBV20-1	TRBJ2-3	CKAGSTDTQYF	TGTAAAGCGGGAAGCACAGATACGCAGTATTTT
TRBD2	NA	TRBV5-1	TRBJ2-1	CASSYQLAGHDEQFF	TGCGCCAGCAGCTACCAACTAGCGGGGCACGATGAGCAGTTCTTC
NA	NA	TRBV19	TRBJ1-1	CASSIVGLSGDTEAFF	TGTGCCAGTAGTATAGTAGGGCTCTCGGGGGACACTGAAGCTTTCTTT
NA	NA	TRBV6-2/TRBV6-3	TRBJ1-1	CASSYWNPRQGHMNTEAFF	TGTGCCAGCAGTTACTGGAACCCGCGGCAGGGACATATGAACACTGAAGCTTTCTTT
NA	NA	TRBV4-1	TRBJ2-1	CASSQGLGSRDNEQFF	TGCGCCAGCAGCCAAGGGCTAGGTAGCAGAGACAATGAGCAGTTCTTC
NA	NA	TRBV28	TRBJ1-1	CASSPQRAREAFF	TGTGCCAGCAGCCCCCAGAGGGCGAGAGAAGCTTTCTTT
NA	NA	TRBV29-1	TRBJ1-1	CSVLRSRDTEAFF	TGCAGCGTCTTGCGGAGTCGGGACACTGAAGCTTTCTTT
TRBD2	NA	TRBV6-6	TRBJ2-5	CASSLTSGRETQYF	TGTGCCAGCAGCCTGACTAGCGGCCGGGAGACCCAGTACTTC
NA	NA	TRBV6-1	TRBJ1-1	CASSDRFEAFF	TGTGCCAGCAGTGACAGGTTCGAAGCTTTCTTT
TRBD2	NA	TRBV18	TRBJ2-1	CASSTLAGADNEQFF	TGTGCCAGCTCAACTCTAGCGGGAGCGGACAATGAGCAGTTCTTC
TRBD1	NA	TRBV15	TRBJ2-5	CATSRGDRTKETQYF	TGTGCCACCAGCAGAGGGGACAGGACTAAAGAGACCCAGTACTTC
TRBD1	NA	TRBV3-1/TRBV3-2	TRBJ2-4	CASSPVLGQGRGNIQYF	TGTGCCAGCAGCCCCGTCCTGGGACAGGGACGAGGAAACATTCAGTACTTC
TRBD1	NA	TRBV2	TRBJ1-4	CASSDGTGLEKLFF	TGTGCCAGCAGTGACGGGACAGGGCTTGAAAAACTGTTTTTT
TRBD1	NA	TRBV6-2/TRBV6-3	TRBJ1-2	CASSHTTGYWSGYTF	TGTGCCAGCAGTCACACGACAGGGTACTGGTCTGGCTACACCTTC
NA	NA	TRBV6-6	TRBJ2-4	CARQELAKNIQYF	TGTGCCCGCCAAGAGTTGGCCAAAAACATTCAGTACTTC
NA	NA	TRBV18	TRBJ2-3	CASSPTTDTQYF	TGTGCCAGCTCACCAACTACAGATACGCAGTATTTT
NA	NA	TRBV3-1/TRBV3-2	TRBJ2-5	CASSQDGTSRTQYF	TGTGCCAGCAGCCAAGATGGGACTTCGAGGACCCAGTACTTC
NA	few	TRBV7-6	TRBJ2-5	CASSLETLDYHQETQYF	TGTGCCAGCAGCTTAGAAACTCTGGACTATCATCAAGAGACCCAGTACTTC
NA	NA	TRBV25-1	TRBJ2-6	CASSENSRRPSGANVLTF	TGTGCCAGCAGTGAAAACTCCAGGAGGCCCTCTGGGGCCAACGTCCTGACTTTC
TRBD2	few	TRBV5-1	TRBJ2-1	CASSASGSSYYNEQFF	TGCGCCAGCAGCGCTAGCGGGAGTAGCTACTACAATGAGCAGTTCTTC
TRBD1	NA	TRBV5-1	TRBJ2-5	CASSTRTGRETQYF	TGCGCCAGCAGCACCCGGACAGGTCGAGAGACCCAGTACTTC
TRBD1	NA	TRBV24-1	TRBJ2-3	CATSAGQGLDTQYF	TGTGCCACCAGTGCGGGACAGGGCCTAGATACGCAGTATTTT
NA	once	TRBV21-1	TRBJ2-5	CASSKPRVGETQYF	TGTGCCAGCAGCAAACCGAGGGTAGGAGAGACCCAGTACTTC
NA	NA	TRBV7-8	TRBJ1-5	CASSSVRGGHYSNQPQHF	TGTGCCAGCAGCTCGGTCAGAGGGGGACACTATAGCAATCAGCCCCAGCATTTT
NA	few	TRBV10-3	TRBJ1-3	CAISAVSGNTIYF	TGTGCCATCAGTGCCGTCTCTGGAAACACCATATATTTT
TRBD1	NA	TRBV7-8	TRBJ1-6	CASSQDRVNSPLHF	TGTGCCAGCAGCCAAGACAGGGTGAATTCACCCCTCCACTTT
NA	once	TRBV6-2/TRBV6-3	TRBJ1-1	CASSDSTATEAFF	TGTGCCAGCAGCGACTCCACGGCCACTGAAGCTTTCTTT
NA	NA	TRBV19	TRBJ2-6	CASSIQVSGANVLTF	TGTGCCAGTAGCATACAGGTATCTGGGGCCAACGTCCTGACTTTC
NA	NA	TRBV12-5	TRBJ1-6	CASGLTTAGYSPLHF	TGTGCTAGTGGTTTAACGACAGCTGGCTATTCACCCCTCCACTTT
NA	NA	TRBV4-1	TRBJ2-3	CASSPPGSGRGDTQYF	TGCGCCAGCAGCCCGCCGGGGAGCGGACGAGGCGATACGCAGTATTTT
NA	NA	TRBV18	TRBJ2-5	CASSPGRGDQETQYF	TGTGCCAGCTCACCGGGGAGAGGAGACCAAGAGACCCAGTACTTC
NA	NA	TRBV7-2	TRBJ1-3	CASSLGGASRNTIYF	TGTGCCAGCAGCTTGGGGGGGGCGTCGAGAAACACCATATATTTT
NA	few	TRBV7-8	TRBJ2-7	CASSLVGQLSYEQYF	TGTGCCAGCAGCTTAGTCGGACAACTCTCCTACGAGCAGTACTTC
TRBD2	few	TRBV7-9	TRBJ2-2	CASSLGGTKGGTGELFF	TGTGCCAGCAGCTTAGGCGGGACTAAAGGAGGGACCGGGGAGCTGTTTTTT
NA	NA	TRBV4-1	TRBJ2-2	CASSPQLNTGELFF	TGCGCCAGCAGCCCTCAACTTAACACCGGGGAGCTGTTTTTT
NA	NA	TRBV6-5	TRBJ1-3	CASSPVGHSGNTIYF	TGTGCCAGCAGCCCAGTGGGCCACTCTGGAAACACCATATATTTT
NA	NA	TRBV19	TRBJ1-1	CASSIHAARGTEAFF	TGTGCCAGTAGTATCCATGCGGCCCGGGGGACTGAAGCTTTCTTT
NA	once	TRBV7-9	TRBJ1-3	CASSPQSSSGNTIYF	TGTGCCAGCAGCCCCCAATCCAGCTCTGGAAACACCATATATTTT
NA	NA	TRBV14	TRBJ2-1	CASSQEWAGLFF	TGTGCCAGCAGCCAAGAATGGGCAGGTCTGTTCTTC
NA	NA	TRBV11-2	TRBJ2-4	CASSLGGGSAKNIQYF	TGTGCCAGCAGCTTAGGAGGGGGATCCGCCAAAAACATTCAGTACTTC
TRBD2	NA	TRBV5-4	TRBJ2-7	CASSRTGTSGYEQYF	TGTGCCAGCAGTCGCACCGGGACTAGCGGTTACGAGCAGTACTTC
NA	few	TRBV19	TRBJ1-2	CASSLQPPGLYGYTF	TGTGCCAGTAGTCTTCAACCGCCGGGACTCTATGGCTACACCTTC
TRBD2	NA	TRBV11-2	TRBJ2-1	CASSSSGRLSNEQFF	TGTGCCAGCAGCTCTAGCGGGCGCCTTAGCAATGAGCAGTTCTTC
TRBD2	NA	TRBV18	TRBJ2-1	CASSSVGSGGSSYNEQFF	TGTGCCAGCTCCTCCGTGGGTAGCGGGGGTAGCTCCTACAATGAGCAGTTCTTC
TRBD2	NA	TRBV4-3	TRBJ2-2	CASSQELAFSTGELFF	TGCGCCAGCAGCCAAGAACTAGCGTTTAGTACCGGGGAGCTGTTTTTT
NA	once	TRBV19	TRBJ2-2	CASYPLGRRVSGTGELFF	TGTGCCAGCTACCCTCTTGGAAGGAGGGTCTCAGGGACCGGGGAGCTGTTTTTT
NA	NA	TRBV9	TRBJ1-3	CASSVDGMPGNTIYF	TGTGCCAGCAGCGTAGACGGGATGCCTGGAAACACCATATATTTT
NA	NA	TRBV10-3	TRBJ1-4	CAIGTSLNEKLFF	TGTGCCATCGGGACATCTCTAAATGAAAAACTGTTTTTT
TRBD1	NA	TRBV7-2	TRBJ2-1	CASSYDRGPYNEQFF	TGTGCCAGCAGCTATGACAGGGGGCCATACAATGAGCAGTTCTTC
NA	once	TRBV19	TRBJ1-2	CASSMGRYYGYTF	TGTGCCAGTAGTATGGGCAGATATTATGGCTACACCTTC